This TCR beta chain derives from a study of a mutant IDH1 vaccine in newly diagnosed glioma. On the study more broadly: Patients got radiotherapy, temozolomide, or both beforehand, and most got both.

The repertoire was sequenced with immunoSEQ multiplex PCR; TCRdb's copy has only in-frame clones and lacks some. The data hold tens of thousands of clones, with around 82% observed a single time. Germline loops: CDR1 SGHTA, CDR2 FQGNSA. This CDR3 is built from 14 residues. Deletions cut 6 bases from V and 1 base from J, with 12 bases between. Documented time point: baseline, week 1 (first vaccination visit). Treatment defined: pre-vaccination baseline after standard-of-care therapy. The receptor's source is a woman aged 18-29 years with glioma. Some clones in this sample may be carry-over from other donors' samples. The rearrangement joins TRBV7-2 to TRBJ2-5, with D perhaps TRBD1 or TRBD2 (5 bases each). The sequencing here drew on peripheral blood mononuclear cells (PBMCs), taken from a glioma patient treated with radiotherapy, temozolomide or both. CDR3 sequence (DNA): TGTGCCAGCAGTTCCCCGGGACCCCAAGAGACCCAGTACTTC. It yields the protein CASSSPGPQETQYF. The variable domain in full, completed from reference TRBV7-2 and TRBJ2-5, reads GAGVSQSPSNKVTEKGKDVELRCDPISGHTALYWYRQSLGQGLEFLIYFQGNSAPDKSGLPSDRFSAERTGGSVSTLTIQRTQQEDSAVYLCASSSPGPQETQYFGPGTRLLVL.